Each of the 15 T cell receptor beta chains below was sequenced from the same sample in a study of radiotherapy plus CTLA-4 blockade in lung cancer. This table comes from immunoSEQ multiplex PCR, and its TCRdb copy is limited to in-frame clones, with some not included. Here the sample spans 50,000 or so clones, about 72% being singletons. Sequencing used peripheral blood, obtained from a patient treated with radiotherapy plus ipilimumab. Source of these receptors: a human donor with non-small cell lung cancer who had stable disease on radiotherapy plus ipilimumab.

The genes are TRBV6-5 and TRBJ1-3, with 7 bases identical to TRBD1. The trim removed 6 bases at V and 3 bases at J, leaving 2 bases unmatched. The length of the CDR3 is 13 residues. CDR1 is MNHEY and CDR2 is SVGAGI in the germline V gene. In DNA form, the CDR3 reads TGTGCCAGCAGCACAGGGGTTGGAAACACCATATATTTT. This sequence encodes CASSTGVGNTIYF.

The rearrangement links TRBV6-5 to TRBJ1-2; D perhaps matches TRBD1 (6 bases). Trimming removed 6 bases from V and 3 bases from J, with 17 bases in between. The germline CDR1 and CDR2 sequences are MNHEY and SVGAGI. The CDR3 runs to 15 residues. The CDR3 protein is CASSRRIQGYYGYTF. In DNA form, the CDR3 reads TGTGCCAGCAGCCGAAGAATACAGGGTTACTATGGCTACACCTTC.

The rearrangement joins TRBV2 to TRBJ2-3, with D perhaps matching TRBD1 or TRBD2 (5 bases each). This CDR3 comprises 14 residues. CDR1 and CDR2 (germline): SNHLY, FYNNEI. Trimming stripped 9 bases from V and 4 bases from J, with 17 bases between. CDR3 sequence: CASTRDLGADTQYF. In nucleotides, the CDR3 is TGTGCCAGTACCCGGGACCTGGGGGCAGATACGCAGTATTTT.

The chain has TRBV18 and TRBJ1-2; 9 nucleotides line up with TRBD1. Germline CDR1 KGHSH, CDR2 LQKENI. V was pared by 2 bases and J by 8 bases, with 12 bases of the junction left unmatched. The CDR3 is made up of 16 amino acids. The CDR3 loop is CASSPEQPGQGRGYTF. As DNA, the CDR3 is TGTGCCAGCTCACCAGAACAGCCGGGACAGGGAAGAGGCTACACCTTC.

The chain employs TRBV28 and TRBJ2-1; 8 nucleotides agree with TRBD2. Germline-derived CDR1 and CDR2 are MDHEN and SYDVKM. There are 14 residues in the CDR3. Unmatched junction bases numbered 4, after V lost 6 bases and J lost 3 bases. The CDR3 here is CASSSGGGYNEQFF. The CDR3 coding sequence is TGTGCCAGCAGCTCGGGGGGGGGCTACAATGAGCAGTTCTTC.

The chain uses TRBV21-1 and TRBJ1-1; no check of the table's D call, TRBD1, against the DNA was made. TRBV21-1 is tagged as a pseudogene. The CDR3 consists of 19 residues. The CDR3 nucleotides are TGTGCCAGCAGCAAAGAACCCCCCCAAGGGGCCTCGTACGACACTGAAGCTTTCTTT. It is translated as CASSKEPPQGASYDTEAFF.

The CDR3 DNA reads TGTGCCAGCAGTGAAAGGGCCAGCACAAACCGCTACGAGCAGTACGTC. Protein: CASSERASTNRYEQYV. V gene TRBV6-1 combines with J gene TRBJ2-7; no firm D call. V was shortened by 2 bases and J by 3 bases, with 17 bases between the two germline ends. Germline CDR1 MNHNS, CDR2 SASEGT. The CDR3 runs to 16 residues.

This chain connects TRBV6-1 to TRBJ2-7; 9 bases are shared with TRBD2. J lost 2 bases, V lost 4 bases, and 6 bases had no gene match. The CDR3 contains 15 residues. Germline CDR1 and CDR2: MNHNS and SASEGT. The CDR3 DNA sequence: TGTGCCAGCAGTGCCGGTCTAGCGGGGACCTACGAGCAGTACGTC. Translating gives CASSAGLAGTYEQYV.

The CDR3 sequence: CASSLTGTSVEQFF. In DNA, the CDR3 is TGTGCCAGCAGCTTAACGGGGACTAGCGTTGAGCAGTTCTTC. The genes are TRBV7-7 and TRBJ2-1; 10 bases map to TRBD2. This CDR3 region has 14 residues. V lost 2 bases to trimming and J lost 9 bases; unmatched junction nucleotides: 4. CDR1 and CDR2 (germline): SSHAT, FNYEAQ (reference sequence).

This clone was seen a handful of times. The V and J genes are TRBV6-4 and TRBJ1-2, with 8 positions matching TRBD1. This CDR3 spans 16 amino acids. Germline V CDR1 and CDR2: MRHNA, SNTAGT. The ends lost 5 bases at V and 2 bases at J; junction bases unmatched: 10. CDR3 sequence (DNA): TGTGCCAGCAGTTCCGCCCGGGACAGGACAAACTATGGCTACACCTTC. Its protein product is CASSSARDRTNYGYTF.

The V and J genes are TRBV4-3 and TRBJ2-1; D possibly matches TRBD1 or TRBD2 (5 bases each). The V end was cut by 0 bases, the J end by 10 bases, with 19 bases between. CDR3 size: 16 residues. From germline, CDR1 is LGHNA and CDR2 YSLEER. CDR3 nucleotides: TGCGCCAGCAGCCAAGACCGGGACCCCCAAGTATGGGAGCAGTTCTTC. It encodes CASSQDRDPQVWEQFF.

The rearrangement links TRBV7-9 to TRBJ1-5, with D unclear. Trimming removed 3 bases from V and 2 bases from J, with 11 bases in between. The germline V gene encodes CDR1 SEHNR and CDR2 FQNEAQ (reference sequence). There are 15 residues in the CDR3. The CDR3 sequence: CASSFGGLGNQPQHF. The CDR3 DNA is TGTGCCAGCAGCTTTGGAGGTTTGGGCAATCAGCCCCAGCATTTT. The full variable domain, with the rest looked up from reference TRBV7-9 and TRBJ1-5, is DTGVSQNPRHKITKRGQNVTFRCDPISEHNRLYWYRQTLGQGPEFLTYFQNEAQLEKSRLLSDRFSAERPKGSFSTLEIQRTEQGDSAMYLCASSFGGLGNQPQHFGDGTRLSIL.

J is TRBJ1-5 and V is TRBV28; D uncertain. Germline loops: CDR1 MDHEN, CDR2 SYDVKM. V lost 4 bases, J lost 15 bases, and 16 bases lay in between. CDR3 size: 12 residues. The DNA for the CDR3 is TGTGCCAGCAGTTCCAGGACCCCCCGGCGGCATTTT. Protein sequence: CASSSRTPRRHF.

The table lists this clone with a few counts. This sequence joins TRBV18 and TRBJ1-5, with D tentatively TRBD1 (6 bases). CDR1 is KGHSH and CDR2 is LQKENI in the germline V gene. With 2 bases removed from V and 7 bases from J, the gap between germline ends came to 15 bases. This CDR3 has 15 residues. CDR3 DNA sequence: TGTGCCAGCTCACCAGAGTCCGGGGGCTTCCAGCCCCAGCATTTT. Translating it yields CASSPESGGFQPQHF.

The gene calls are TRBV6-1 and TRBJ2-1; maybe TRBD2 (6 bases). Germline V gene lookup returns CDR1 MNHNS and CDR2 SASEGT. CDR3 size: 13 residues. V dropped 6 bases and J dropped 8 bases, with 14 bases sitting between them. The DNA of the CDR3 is TGTGCCAGCAGCCGTCTAGGGAGGCATGAGCAGTTCTTC. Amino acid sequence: CASSRLGRHEQFF.